The rows below give T cell receptor beta chains drawn from one sample of a study of cytomegalovirus exposure and HLA in healthy donors. The repertoire was sequenced with immunoSEQ multiplex PCR; TCRdb's copy has only in-frame clones and lacks some. This sample has over 150,000 clones, with about 65% found just once. Sequencing input: PBMCs. The receptors shown here come from a woman between 18 and 29 years old in good health and CMV-seropositive. CDR3s include the opening cysteine and the closing phenylalanine or tryptophan. A D gene is named only where the DNA matches it firmly. Size is omitted from some rows. Given values are once, few, many or a class for expanded clones.

abundance	d_gene	j_gene	v_gene	CDR3aa	CDR3nt
NA	TRBD2	TRBJ2-7	TRBV7-2	CASSFASTGGEQYF	TGTGCCAGCAGCTTTGCCAGTACGGGGGGCGAGCAGTACTTC
few	NA	TRBJ1-2	TRBV14	CASSQEGHRVGGYTF	TGTGCCAGCAGCCAAGAGGGGCACAGGGTGGGTGGCTACACCTTC
NA	NA	TRBJ2-1	TRBV5-1	CASSLVGGGYNEQFF	TGCGCCAGCAGCTTGGTAGGGGGAGGGTACAATGAGCAGTTCTTC
once	TRBD2	TRBJ2-2	TRBV7-9	CASSRTSLDTGELFF	TGTGCCAGCAGCCGGACTAGCTTGGACACCGGGGAGCTGTTTTTT
NA	TRBD2	TRBJ2-1	TRBV6-6	CASSPLAGGYNEQFF	TGTGCCAGCAGCCCGCTAGCGGGAGGGTACAATGAGCAGTTCTTC
few	NA	TRBJ1-6	TRBV19	CASRRGINSPLHF	TGTGCCAGTAGAAGGGGGATCAACTCACCCCTCCACTTT
NA	TRBD1	TRBJ1-2	TRBV18	CASTGGTGLNYGYTF	TGTGCCAGCACCGGTGGGACAGGCCTTAACTATGGCTACACCTTC
NA	NA	TRBJ2-3	TRBV4-3	CASSLGLSTDTQYF	TGCGCCAGCAGCCTGGGGCTTAGCACAGATACGCAGTATTTT
NA	TRBD2	TRBJ2-7	TRBV5-1	CASGLLAGANYEQYF	TGCGCCAGCGGCCTACTAGCGGGAGCGAACTACGAGCAGTACTTC
once	TRBD1	TRBJ2-5	TRBV5-4	CASSLASGGARETQYF	TGTGCCAGCAGCTTGGCCTCAGGGGGCGCAAGGGAGACCCAGTACTTC
NA	NA	TRBJ2-7	TRBV7-9	CASSPILPPEQYF	TGTGCCAGCAGCCCTATATTGCCTCCCGAGCAGTACTTC
NA	NA	TRBJ2-7	TRBV9	CASSVAGTHYEQYF	TGTGCCAGCAGCGTAGCCGGGACTCACTACGAGCAGTACTTC
NA	TRBD1	TRBJ2-2	TRBV30	CAWKRGPGGELFF	TGTGCCTGGAAGAGGGGGCCGGGCGGGGAGCTGTTTTTT
NA	NA	TRBJ2-1	TRBV28	CASGRADSYNEQFF	TGTGCCAGCGGCAGGGCGGACTCCTACAATGAGCAGTTCTTC
NA	NA	TRBJ1-6	TRBV30	CALSGEHNSPLHF	TGTGCCTTGAGCGGGGAACATAATTCCCCCCTCCACTTT
NA	NA	TRBJ1-5	TRBV6-4	CASSENIGQPQHF	TGTGCCAGCAGTGAAAATATCGGTCAGCCCCAGCATTTT
NA	NA	TRBJ2-7	TRBV4-1	CASSQDRGTASSYEQYF	TGCGCCAGCAGCCAAGATCGGGGGACAGCCTCCTCCTACGAGCAGTACTTC
NA	NA	TRBJ1-1	TRBV7-8	CASSLQGWVQRNTEAFF	TGTGCCAGCAGCTTACAGGGTTGGGTCCAACGGAACACTGAAGCTTTCTTT
NA	TRBD1	TRBJ1-1	TRBV30	CAWSRTDRGPEAFF	TGTGCCTGGAGTCGAACGGACAGGGGCCCTGAAGCTTTCTTT
NA	NA	TRBJ2-1	TRBV11-3	CASSVGISSYNEQFF	TGTGCCAGCAGCGTCGGGATAAGCTCCTACAATGAGCAGTTCTTC
few	NA	TRBJ2-3	TRBV5-1	CASRPGLPTDTQYF	TGCGCCAGCCGCCCAGGCCTTCCCACAGATACGCAGTATTTT
NA	NA	TRBJ1-1	TRBV7-9	CASRWGMNTEAFF	TGTGCCAGCAGATGGGGCATGAACACTGAAGCTTTCTTT
NA	TRBD1	TRBJ2-5	TRBV6-1	CASSGEGQGKAETQYF	TGTGCCAGCAGTGGGGAAGGACAGGGAAAAGCGGAGACCCAGTACTTC
NA	NA	TRBJ2-5	TRBV5-1	CASSLDGTETQYF	TGCGCCAGCAGCTTGGATGGCACGGAGACCCAGTACTTC
NA	NA	TRBJ2-3	TRBV10-3	CAISPRGRDTQYF	TGTGCCATCAGCCCCCGCGGGCGAGATACGCAGTATTTT
NA	TRBD1	TRBJ1-1	TRBV5-1	CASSESRTGIGEAFF	TGCGCCAGCAGCGAGAGCAGGACAGGGATCGGTGAAGCTTTCTTT
few	NA	TRBJ1-4	TRBV7-6	CASSLAPPIGEVKLFF	TGTGCCAGCAGCTTAGCTCCCCCTATTGGGGAGGTAAAACTGTTTTTT
few	NA	TRBJ1-5	TRBV7-9	CASSLADSPSNQPQHF	TGTGCCAGCAGCTTAGCGGACAGTCCCAGCAATCAGCCCCAGCATTTT
NA	TRBD2	TRBJ2-7	TRBV2	CASRDISGRASEQYF	TGTGCCAGCAGGGATATTAGCGGGAGGGCCTCCGAGCAGTACTTC
NA	TRBD1	TRBJ2-7	TRBV19	CASRVDRDNTYEQYF	TGTGCCAGTAGAGTAGACAGGGACAATACCTACGAGCAGTACTTC